Listed below are T cell receptor beta chains from one sample, sequenced in a study of T cells in Graves' hyperthyroidism and ophthalmopathy. TCRdb reanalysed the multiplex PCR reads using MiXCR and keeps one entry per CDR3 protein. This sample has about 380,000 distinct CDR3 sequences, with approximately 17% found just once. Source material: blood. The receptors derive from a man aged 18 to 29 with Graves' ophthalmopathy. Each CDR3 is given with its conserved first and last residue. D genes are given only for firm matches.

D gene | J gene | V gene | CDR3 length | CDR3 protein
. | TRBJ2-7 | TRBV6-1 | 13 | CASSLGGPYEQYF
. | TRBJ2-2 | TRBV5-1 | 13 | CASSFANTGELFF
. | TRBJ1-1 | TRBV7-2 | 13 | CASSFGPPNGAFF
. | TRBJ2-4 | TRBV19 | 13 | CASKAADKNIQYF
. | TRBJ1-6 | TRBV4-1 | 16 | CASSQDTRAEMSPLHF
. | TRBJ2-6 | TRBV28 | 18 | CASSPPPGGGSGANVLTF
. | TRBJ1-1 | TRBV20-1 | 16 | CSARDPRQAMNTEAFF
. | TRBJ1-4 | TRBV20-1 | 16 | CSAEGGSFTTNEKLFF
TRBD2 | TRBJ2-1 | TRBV7-3 | 13 | CASSGGVNNEQFF
. | TRBJ2-5 | TRBV13 | 13 | CASSSHGGETQYF
. | TRBJ1-3 | TRBV6-5 | 16 | CASSYSGTSSGNTIYF
TRBD1 | TRBJ2-2 | TRBV4-1 | 18 | CASSHAGQGIANTGELFF
. | TRBJ2-1 | TRBV5-1 | 14 | CASSLGLSKNEQFF
. | TRBJ1-6 | TRBV14 | 14 | CASSQVSYNSPLHF
. | TRBJ1-2 | TRBV2 | 13 | CASSEGLNYDYTF